This is a list of T cell receptor beta chains from one sample in a study of shared clonotypes between healthy human individuals. Method: immunoSEQ multiplex PCR; TCRdb's copy keeps in-frame clones and lacks some. The repertoire has 2 million to 3 million clones, over 85% of them found once; the top ten carry 0.13% to 0.15%. Sequenced: naive CD4+ T cells sorted from blood. These receptors all come from a man between 18 and 29 years old in good health. Both conserved end residues are part of each CDR3. Each record gives: J gene, D gene, clone size, V gene, CDR3 DNA, CDR3 protein. D genes are given only for firm matches. Some rows have no size entry. The others give once, few or many, or a class for an expanded clone.

>TRBJ2-7|TRBD2|-|TRBV18
TGTGCCAGCTCACCAAATTTGCCTAGCGGGGGAACCTACGAGCAGTACTTC
CASSPNLPSGGTYEQYF
>TRBJ2-7|-|-|TRBV10-3
TGTGCCATCAGTGAGCCTCCGACAGGCCCCTACGAGCAGTACTTC
CAISEPPTGPYEQYF
>TRBJ2-5|-|-|TRBV27
TGTGCCAGCAGTTCAATGTCAGCGAGGGGGGGCGATGAGACCCAGTACTTC
CASSSMSARGGDETQYF
>TRBJ2-3|-|-|TRBV2
TGTGCCAACCGCCGCGGAGGGACAGATACGCAGTATTTT
CANRRGGTDTQYF
>TRBJ2-1|TRBD1|-|TRBV7-8
TGTGCCAGCAGCTTAAAGGGACAGGGGACAATTAGCTCCTACAATGAGCAGTTCTTC
CASSLKGQGTISSYNEQFF
>TRBJ2-3|TRBD1|-|TRBV6-1
TGTGCCAGCAGTGGGGACAGGGGTGTCACAGATACGCAGTATTTT
CASSGDRGVTDTQYF
>TRBJ1-2|-|-|TRBV2
TGTGCCAGCAGCCCAAGGCAGGGGAACAACGTTGGCTACACCTTC
CASSPRQGNNVGYTF
>TRBJ1-1|TRBD1|-|TRBV6-6
TGTGCCAGTCGGGACAGCGGAGTGAACACTGAAGCTTTCTTT
CASRDSGVNTEAFF
>TRBJ1-5|TRBD1|-|TRBV4-1
TGCGCCAGCAGCCAAGCAGGGACAGGCAATCAGCCCCAGCATTTT
CASSQAGTGNQPQHF
>TRBJ2-2|TRBD2|-|TRBV5-5
TGTGCCAGCAGCTCCCCGGGACTAGCGCGCACCGGGGAGCTGTTTTTT
CASSSPGLARTGELFF
>TRBJ2-5|-|-|TRBV7-2
TGTGCCAGCAGCCCTAGCGGCCCGGGGGCCATCCAAGAGACCCAGTACTTC
CASSPSGPGAIQETQYF
>TRBJ1-2|-|-|TRBV10-3
TGTGCCATCAGTGAGTCAGAAGGGGCTGGCTACACCTTC
CAISESEGAGYTF
>TRBJ1-6|-|-|TRBV30
TGTGCCTGGAGTTCCGTGGTAGGACAGTATTCACCCCTCCACTTT
CAWSSVVGQYSPLHF
>TRBJ2-5|-|-|TRBV4-3
TGCGCCAGCAGCCAAGGAGAAGCCCAGTACTTC
CASSQGEAQYF
>TRBJ2-2|-|-|TRBV7-3
TGTGCCAGCAGCTTGGTGAGACCGGACGGAACCGGGGAGCTGTTTTTT
CASSLVRPDGTGELFF
>TRBJ2-7|-|-|TRBV4-3
TGCGCCAGCAGCCAAGATAGCCGTCTAGGTGCCGAGCAGTACTTC
CASSQDSRLGAEQYF
>TRBJ2-3|-|-|TRBV14
TGTGCCAGCAGCCAAGATTTTGGGACCAGGGGCACAGATACGCAGTATTTT
CASSQDFGTRGTDTQYF
>TRBJ2-5|TRBD2|-|TRBV6-1
TGTGCCAGCAGTGAAGCTATACTAGCGGGGAAGAGAGAGACCCAGTACTTC
CASSEAILAGKRETQYF
>TRBJ1-5|-|-|TRBV6-1
TGTGCCAGCAGTGTAGTTAGCAATCAGCCCCAGCATTTT
CASSVVSNQPQHF
>TRBJ2-1|-|few|TRBV19
TGTGCCAGTAGTATTTTCTCCCAGGCCCCCTACAATGAGCAGTTCTTC
CASSIFSQAPYNEQFF
>TRBJ1-4|-|-|TRBV19
TGTGCCAGTGGTCAGGGAAGGGCGCCTATTAATGAAAAACTGTTTTTT
CASGQGRAPINEKLFF
>TRBJ2-1|-|few|TRBV5-1
TGCGCCAGCAGCTTGGTTCTAGCCTCCTACAATGAGCAGTTCTTC
CASSLVLASYNEQFF
>TRBJ1-5|-|-|TRBV5-1
TGCGCCAGCAGCTTGGAGGGCGGGGCATATCAGCCCCAGCATTTT
CASSLEGGAYQPQHF
>TRBJ1-1|TRBD1|-|TRBV9
TGTGCCAGCAGCAAACAGGGGGCACCCTTTGGGGGTGAAGCTTTCTTT
CASSKQGAPFGGEAFF
>TRBJ2-3|-|once|TRBV7-9
TGTGCCAGCAGCTTAGTAGGTGCGAGAGATACGCAGTATTTT
CASSLVGARDTQYF
>TRBJ2-3|TRBD2|-|TRBV6-6
TGTGCCAGCAGCCCGCTGGGGGGGAGTCCGACAGATACGCAGTATTTT
CASSPLGGSPTDTQYF
>TRBJ2-1|TRBD2|-|TRBV5-1
TGCGCCAGCAGCTCGAATCTAGCGGGCCACAATGAGCAGTTCTTC
CASSSNLAGHNEQFF
>TRBJ2-1|-|-|TRBV9
TGTGCCAGCAGCGTAGACCCTTCCGTCAGTAGCAATGAGCAGTTCTTC
CASSVDPSVSSNEQFF
>TRBJ1-1|-|-|TRBV2
TGTGCCAGCAGCGGACAGAACACTGAAGCTTTCTTT
CASSGQNTEAFF
>TRBJ2-7|-|-|TRBV4-3
TGCGCCAGCAGCCAAATGACTAGTTCCGAGCAGTACTTC
CASSQMTSSEQYF
>TRBJ1-6|TRBD1|-|TRBV19
TGTGCCAGTAACGACAGGGAGGATTCACCCCTCCACTTT
CASNDREDSPLHF